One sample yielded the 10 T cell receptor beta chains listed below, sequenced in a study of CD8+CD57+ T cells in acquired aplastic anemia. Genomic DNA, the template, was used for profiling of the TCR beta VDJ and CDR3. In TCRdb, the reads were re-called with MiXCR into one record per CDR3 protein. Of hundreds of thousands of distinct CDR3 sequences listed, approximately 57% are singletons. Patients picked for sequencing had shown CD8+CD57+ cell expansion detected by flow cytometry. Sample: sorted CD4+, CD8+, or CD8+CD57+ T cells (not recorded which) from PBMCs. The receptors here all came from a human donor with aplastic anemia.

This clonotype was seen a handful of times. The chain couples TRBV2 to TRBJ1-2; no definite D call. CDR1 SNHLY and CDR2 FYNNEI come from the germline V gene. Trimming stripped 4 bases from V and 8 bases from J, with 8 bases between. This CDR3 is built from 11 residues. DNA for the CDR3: TGTGCCAGCAGTGTTTCGGGGGGCTACACCTTC. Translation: CASSVSGGYTF.

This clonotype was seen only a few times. The CDR3 DNA follows: TGTGCCAGCAGCGGGGGGGTAGCGGGGGGGCGGGGCACAGATACGCAGTATTTT. Translated, it gives CASSGGVAGGRGTDTQYF. The chain recombines TRBV2 with TRBJ2-3; TRBD2 matches 11 bases. This CDR3 has 18 amino acids. In germline, CDR1 is SNHLY, CDR2 FYNNEI. Losses at the gene ends were 6 bases for V and 1 base for J; bases not matched to a gene: 12.

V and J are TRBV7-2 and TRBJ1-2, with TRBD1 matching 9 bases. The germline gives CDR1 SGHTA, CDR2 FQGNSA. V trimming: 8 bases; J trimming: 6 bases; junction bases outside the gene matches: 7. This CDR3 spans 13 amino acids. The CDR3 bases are TGTGCCAGCCATACAGGGGGCTTAGATGGCTACACCTTC. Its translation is CASHTGGLDGYTF. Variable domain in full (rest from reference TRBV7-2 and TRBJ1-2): GAGVSQSPSNKVTEKGKDVELRCDPISGHTALYWYRQSLGQGLEFLIYFQGNSAPDKSGLPSDRFSAERTGGSVSTLTIQRTQQEDSAVYLCASHTGGLDGYTFGSGTRLTVV.

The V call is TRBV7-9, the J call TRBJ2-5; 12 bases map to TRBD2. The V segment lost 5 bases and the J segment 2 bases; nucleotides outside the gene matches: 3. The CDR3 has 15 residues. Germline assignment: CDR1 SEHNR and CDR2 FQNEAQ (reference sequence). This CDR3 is CASSTGTSGQETQYF. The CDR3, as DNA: TGTGCCAGCAGCACCGGGACTAGCGGGCAAGAGACCCAGTACTTC.

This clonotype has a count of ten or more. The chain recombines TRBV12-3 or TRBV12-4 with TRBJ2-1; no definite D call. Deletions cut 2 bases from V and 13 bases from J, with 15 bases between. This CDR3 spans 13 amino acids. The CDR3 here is CASSLSVGQSQFF. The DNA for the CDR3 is TGTGCCAGCAGTTTAAGTGTAGGTCAATCACAGTTCTTC.

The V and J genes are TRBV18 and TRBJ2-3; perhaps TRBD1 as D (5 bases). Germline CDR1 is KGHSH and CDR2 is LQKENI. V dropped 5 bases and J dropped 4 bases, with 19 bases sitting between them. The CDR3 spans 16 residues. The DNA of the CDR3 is TGTGCCAGCTCATCAAATGGGGCGACTGGAGCAGATACGCAGTATTTT. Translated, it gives CASSSNGATGADTQYF. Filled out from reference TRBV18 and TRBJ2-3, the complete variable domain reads NAGVMQNPRHLVRRRGQEARLRCSPMKGHSHVYWYRQLPEEGLKFMVYLQKENIIDESGMPKERFSAEFPKEGPSILRIQQVVRGDSAAYFCASSSNGATGADTQYFGPGTRLTVL.

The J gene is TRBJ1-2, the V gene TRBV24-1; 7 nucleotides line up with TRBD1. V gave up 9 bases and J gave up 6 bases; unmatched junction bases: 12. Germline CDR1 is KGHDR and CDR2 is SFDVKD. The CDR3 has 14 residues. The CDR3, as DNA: TGTGCCACCTCAAACCGACAGGGTCTAAATGGCTACACCTTC. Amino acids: CATSNRQGLNGYTF.

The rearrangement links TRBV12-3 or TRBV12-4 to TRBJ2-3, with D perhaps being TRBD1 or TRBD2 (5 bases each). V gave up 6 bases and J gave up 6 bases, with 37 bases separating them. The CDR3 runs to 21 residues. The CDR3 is CASSQDLSPGTAVEHTDTQYF. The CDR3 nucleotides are TGTGCCAGCAGCCAAGATTTAAGTCCCGGGACCGCCGTGGAACACACGGATACGCAGTATTTT.

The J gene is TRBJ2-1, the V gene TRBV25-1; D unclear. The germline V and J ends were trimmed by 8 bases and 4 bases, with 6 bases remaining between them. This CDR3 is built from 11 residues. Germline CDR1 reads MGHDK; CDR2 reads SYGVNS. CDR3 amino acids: CASLEYNEQFF. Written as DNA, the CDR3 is TGTGCCAGCTTAGAGTACAATGAGCAGTTCTTC.

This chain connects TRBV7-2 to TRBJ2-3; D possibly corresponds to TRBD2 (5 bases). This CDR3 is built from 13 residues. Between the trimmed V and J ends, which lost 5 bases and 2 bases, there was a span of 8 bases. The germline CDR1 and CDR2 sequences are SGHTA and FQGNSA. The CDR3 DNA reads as TGTGCCAGCAGCGGGAGTGACACAGATACGCAGTATTTT. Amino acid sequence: CASSGSDTDTQYF.